This T cell receptor beta chain originates from a study of blood T cell repertoires in COVID-19 (dated by TCRdb to the early 2020s). Regarding the research as a whole: Samples from collaborators originated in the United States, Italy and Spain and spanned both the acute and convalescent phases of COVID-19. The prospective study material was composed of cDNA or gDNA derived from T cells, B-cell-depleted T cells, or PBMCs. Subjects who had been exposed to COVID-19, were actively infected with it, or had recovered from it provided the deeply sampled blood TCRbeta repertoires that made up the dataset. A freely available public database, intended as a resource for researchers studying the immune response to SARS-CoV-2, is where the repertoires were released. Samples came from the ongoing ImmuneRACE study (first 160 participants) plus 1,254 subjects from 6 global collaborators. The sample metadata nearly always contained a de-identified subject ID, COVID-19 status, age in years and sex. Where available, HLA class I and class II types were taken from metadata supplied by the sample provider and were not determined by assay-based typing.

CDR1 and CDR2 were assigned from the germline V gene as MNHNS and SASEGT. From cysteine to phenylalanine, the CDR3 is 18 amino acids long. Only the CDR3 region is kept as DNA, spanning 54 bases read in frame from base 1. V and J lose 3 bases and 0 bases, and a span of 18 bases separates them. The count of this clone is one. Its antigen remains unidentified. Base qualities are not provided; no much larger clone lies one nucleotide away. The immunoSEQ Assay, a bias-controlled multiplex PCR, was used to amplify TCRbeta CDR3 regions from genomic DNA. The original pipeline was this. The number of nucleated cells in each sample was estimated by amplification of reference gene primers within the assay. Sequence reads were collapsed and filtered to measure the absolute abundance of every unique TCRbeta CDR3 rearrangement. For each sample, productive Simpson clonality was calculated as the square root of Simpson's diversity index over productive rearrangements. TCRdb carries this immuneACCESS record with in-frame sequences only. Its versions omit some clonotypes, under half of them owing to an unresolved V gene in the studies checked, with the rest unexplained. V and J calls and clone size follow that table, whereas D and trimming were derived from the DNA. For this sample the table gives roughly 150,000 clones, of which 70% to 90% were detected only once. The biggest ten clones account for 5% of the sample.

What the authors observed across the whole study: The quantity of clinical and demographic metadata differed by source and by participant and was supplied without curation.

Each collaborating institution followed its own protocols to collect whole blood in K2EDTA tubes. For TCRbeta analysis, collaborators shipped samples in one of three forms: frozen whole blood, isolated PBMCs, or DNA extracted from either of those sample types. The sequence was collected from a human donor in a cohort sampled during active COVID-19. The specimen was peripheral blood. Here the chain combines TRBV6-1 and TRBJ1-5; no D gene is confidently identified. The CDR3 sequence is CASSEFGVGQYSNQPQHF. The nucleotide sequence reads TGTGCCAGCAGTGAGTTCGGGGTTGGGCAGTATAGCAATCAGCCCCAGCATTTT.